This T cell receptor (beta chain) came from a study of T cell responses to AZD1222 COVID-19 vaccine. Study-wide background: Doses given second, at about 4 or about 12 weeks, were pooled.

This CDR3 has 13 residues. Germline CDR1 reads MNHEY; CDR2 reads SMNVEV (reference sequence). V shed 6 bases and J shed 9 bases, with 17 bases lying between them. Comment on this clone: Its antigen is unknown.

Overall study results and limits: The donors showed a predominance of white British ancestry and of females, with possible underestimation of clonal diversity.

Assay used: immunoSEQ multiplex PCR; TCRdb lists only in-frame clones, some missing. Of about 120,000 clones listed, approximately 90% are singletons. This receptor was identified in an adult in good health. Sample: peripheral blood, taken on day 0 of AZD1222 vaccination. This chain connects TRBV27 to TRBJ1-2; D is unresolved. CDR3 sequence: CASSPGPFLSYTF. The CDR3 coding sequence is TGTGCCAGCAGCCCGGGCCCGTTTTTAAGCTACACCTTC.